The present entry profiles one TCR beta chain with its context. V lost 5 bases and J lost 3, with 4 bases in between. CDR3 length equals 11 residues. From germline, CDR1 is MGHDK and CDR2 SYGVNS. The data stem from a study of blood T cell repertoires in COVID-19. Turning to the study itself: The samples span acute and convalescent COVID-19 from the United States, Italy and Spain. Sources were T cells, B-cell-depleted T cells, or PBMCs; the material itself was cDNA or gDNA.

Cohort allocation depended upon clinical history that participants reported. Authors' methods: The authors estimated nucleated cell counts from reference gene primer amplification. Sequencing was performed with immunoSEQ multiplex PCR; in TCRdb, only in-frame clones are kept and a portion is missing. D and trimming come from the DNA, and the V and J calls and clone size come from that table. This table holds around 230,000 clones, roughly 86% found once. This sequence originates from a woman between 35 and 50 years old with acute COVID-19. Material for sequencing was PBMCs or T cells enriched from blood (not recorded which). This chain joins TRBV25-1 and TRBJ2-5; D ambiguous. CDR3 protein: CASSTKETQYF. Written as DNA, the CDR3 is TGTGCCAGCAGTACTAAAGAGACCCAGTACTTC.